This T cell receptor (beta chain) was captured in a study of T cell repertoires in cytomegalovirus infection. TCRdb itself ran the reads through MiXCR, one entry per CDR3 protein. The sample includes 650,000 to 900,000 distinct CDR3 sequences, roughly 33% of them seen just once. As concerns this clonotype: The antigen remains undetermined.

The sample was cultured CD8+ T cells from PBMCs, taken from culture after CMV antigen stimulation. The origin of this receptor is a human donor in good health (CMV status not recorded). Some clones in this sample may be carry-over from other donors' samples.

The CDR3 nucleotides read TGTGCCAGCAGCGTCGTAGACAGGGGGAGTAGCGATGAGCAGTTCTTC. Translated: CASSVVDRGSSDEQFF. This chain links TRBV5-4 with TRBJ2-1, with 9 bases fitting TRBD1. The CDR3 contains 16 residues. Losses at the gene ends were 4 bases for V and 8 bases for J; bases not matched to a gene: 13. CDR1 and CDR2 from the germline V gene are SGHNT and YYREEE (reference sequence).